The 26 T cell receptor beta chains listed next were all sequenced from one sample in a study of blood T cell repertoires in COVID-19. The method was immunoSEQ multiplex PCR; TCRdb's version includes in-frame clones alone and lacks a portion of them. The sample comprises about 160,000 clones, approximately 79% of which are singletons, and 8.1% rests with the top ten. Sequenced input: peripheral blood. Every receptor here comes from a woman aged 60-75 years with COVID-19, enrolled during active disease.

This chain joins TRBV12-5 and TRBJ2-1, with 9 bases lining up with TRBD2. This CDR3 region has 16 residues. The V and J ends lost 7 bases and 7 bases, in that order; junction bases with no gene match: 14. Germline V gene sequence: CDR1 LGHNT, CDR2 FRNRAP. CDR3 sequence reads: CASALGAAGGRNEQFF. The CDR3 coding sequence is TGTGCTAGTGCCCTGGGGGCAGCGGGAGGAAGGAATGAGCAGTTCTTC.

The gene calls are TRBV7-2 and TRBJ2-3; D uncertain. Germline CDR1 SGHTA, CDR2 FQGNSA. CDR3 size: 17 residues. The V and J ends lost 4 bases and 2 bases respectively, with 19 bases between them. CDR3 sequence reads: CASSSTTWPVSTDTQYF. In nucleotides, the CDR3 is TGTGCCAGCAGCTCCACGACTTGGCCCGTCTCCACAGATACGCAGTATTTT.

The chain is built from TRBV3-1 (or the pseudogene TRBV3-2) and TRBJ1-4; 7 bases are a match to TRBD1. Trimming cost V 3 bases and J 2 bases; bases outside gene matches: 3. There are 15 residues in the CDR3. Germline V gene sequence: CDR1 LGHDT, CDR2 YNNKEL (reference sequence). The CDR3 DNA reads TGTGCCAGCAGCCAGCAGACAGGGACTAATGAAAAACTGTTTTTT. The encoded protein is CASSQQTGTNEKLFF.

This chain links TRBV6-1 with TRBJ1-6; 7 bases match TRBD1. Germline CDR1 and CDR2: MNHNS and SASEGT. The CDR3 covers 16 residues. J was trimmed by 9 bases and V by 2 bases; bases with no gene match: 10. CDR3 DNA: TGTGCCAGCAGTGAACGAGTAGCGGACAGGAGTTCACCCCTCCACTTT. It specifies CASSERVADRSSPLHF.

The chain joins TRBV28 to TRBJ1-2; TRBD1 aligns across 8 bases. CDR1 MDHEN and CDR2 SYDVKM come from the germline V gene. The V gene end was trimmed by 6 bases and the J gene end by 4 bases; junction bases not matched to a gene: 10. This CDR3 spans 15 amino acids. DNA of the CDR3: TGTGCCAGCAGCATGGCAGGGGGCTTGCCCTATGGCTACACCTTC. As protein: CASSMAGGLPYGYTF.

The CDR3 DNA is TGTGCCACCGCGGGCGGGACAGAAAATGAAAAACTGTTTTTT. This sequence encodes CATAGGTENEKLFF. V gene TRBV10-3 combines with J gene TRBJ1-4; 7 bases fit TRBD1. CDR1 and CDR2 from the germline V gene are ENHRY and SYGVKD. The CDR3 spans 14 residues. V lost 10 bases and J lost 5; bases outside the gene matches: 10.

The chain uses TRBV15 and TRBJ2-5; tentatively, D is TRBD1 (6 bases). The germline V gene encodes CDR1 LNHNV and CDR2 YYDKDF (reference sequence). Trimming shortened V by 3 bases and J by 2 bases, and 10 bases separated the two germline ends. CDR3 length equals 14 residues. CDR3 region: CATSRTGIQETQYF. The CDR3 coding sequence is TGTGCCACCAGCAGGACAGGTATTCAAGAGACCCAGTACTTC. The full variable domain, rest sourced from reference TRBV15 and TRBJ2-5, is DAMVIQNPRYQVTQFGKPVTLSCSQTLNHNVMYWYQQKSSQAPKLLFHYYDKDFNNEADTPDNFQSRRPNTSFCFLDIRSPGLGDTAMYLCATSRTGIQETQYFGPGTRLLVL.

This clone was seen more than once but under ten times. J is TRBJ2-3 and V is TRBV30; 12 nucleotides agree with TRBD2. Germline trimming cut 4 bases from V and 3 bases from J; bases unmatched to any gene: 5. The CDR3 is made up of 15 amino acids. Germline lookup yields CDR1 GTSNPN and CDR2 SVGIG (reference sequence). The CDR3 spells CAWNRLAGATDTQYF. In DNA, the CDR3 is TGTGCCTGGAACCGACTAGCGGGAGCAACAGATACGCAGTATTTT. The whole variable domain, remainder taken from reference TRBV30 and TRBJ2-3, is SQTIHQWPATLVQPVGSPLSLECTVEGTSNPNLYWYRQAAGRGLQLLFYSVGIGQISSEVPQNLSASRPQDRQFILSSKKLLLSDSGFYLCAWNRLAGATDTQYFGPGTRLTVL.

The V and J genes are TRBV28 and TRBJ1-4, with D possibly being TRBD1 (5 bases). The CDR3 loop spans 16 amino acids. Trimming stripped 3 bases from V and 6 bases from J, with 17 bases between. Germline CDR1 reads MDHEN; CDR2 reads SYDVKM. The CDR3 sequence is CASSFQGGGSDEKLFF. The CDR3 coding sequence is TGTGCCAGCAGTTTCCAGGGCGGGGGGAGTGATGAAAAACTGTTTTTT.

This sequence joins TRBV28 and TRBJ2-7; D gene unclear. The length of the CDR3 is 11 residues. Germline V gene lookup returns CDR1 MDHEN and CDR2 SYDVKM. Trimming shortened V by 4 bases and J by 6 bases, and 7 bases separated the two germline ends. CDR3 region: CASSSVAEQYF. CDR3 nucleotide sequence: TGTGCCAGCAGTTCCGTGGCCGAGCAGTACTTC.

This chain links TRBV28 with TRBJ1-2; 9 bases align to TRBD1. The CDR3 runs 15 residues. Losses at the gene ends were 2 bases for V and 8 bases for J; bases not matched to a gene: 9. Germline V gene lookup returns CDR1 MDHEN and CDR2 SYDVKM. For the CDR3, the DNA is TGTGCCAGCAGTTTAATCCAGGGGACAGGGCAGGGCTACACCTTC. Translating gives CASSLIQGTGQGYTF.

The CDR3 is CASSLNRQDTQYF. CDR3 DNA: TGTGCCAGCAGCTTAAACCGCCAGGATACGCAGTATTTT. J is TRBJ2-3 and V is TRBV7-2; no definite D call. Trimming pared 2 bases from V and 6 bases from J, leaving 9 bases between. Germline V CDR1 and CDR2: SGHTA, FQGNSA. The CDR3 runs to 13 residues.

This clone occurred once. The rearrangement joins TRBV20-1 to TRBJ2-4, with a weak D call TRBD2 (5 bases). There are 14 residues in the CDR3. The V and J ends lost 3 bases and 15 bases respectively, with 24 bases between them. From germline, CDR1 is DFQATT and CDR2 SNEGSKA (reference sequence). The CDR3 DNA sequence: TGCAGTGCTAGTTATGCCCGCCCTAACGGGATTGTGTACTTC. Translated: CSASYARPNGIVYF.

The chain combines TRBV5-8 with TRBJ1-2, with D perhaps TRBD1 (5 bases). This CDR3 is built from 14 residues. The V end lost 5 bases, the J end lost 3 bases, and 14 bases lay between the germline ends. Germline CDR1 SGHTS, CDR2 YDEGEE. This CDR3 is CASSPGSGYYGYTF. CDR3 DNA: TGTGCCAGCAGTCCAGGGTCTGGGTACTATGGCTACACCTTC.

The chain joins TRBV11-2 to TRBJ1-1, with D unclear. Trimming pared 5 bases from V and 8 bases from J, leaving 12 bases between. This CDR3 contains 12 residues. The germline gives CDR1 SGHAT, CDR2 FQNNGV. DNA of the CDR3: TGTGCCAGCAGCCCCGATCAACTCGAAGCTTTCTTT. It encodes CASSPDQLEAFF.

The gene calls are TRBV5-6 and TRBJ2-5; D is uncertain. The germline V and J ends were trimmed by 4 bases and 2 bases, with 15 bases remaining between them. This CDR3 comprises 15 residues. Per germline, CDR1 SGHDT and CDR2 YYEEEE. CDR3 residues: CASSHLVAQQETQYF. The DNA for the CDR3 is TGTGCCAGCAGCCACTTGGTAGCCCAGCAAGAGACCCAGTACTTC.

This clone showed up just a few times. The chain links TRBV4-1 to TRBJ2-3; the match to TRBD2 covers 9 bases. Trimming removed 3 bases from V and 6 bases from J; junction bases left unmatched: 10. The germline V gene encodes CDR1 MGHRA and CDR2 YSYEKL. The length of the CDR3 is 16 residues. This CDR3 is CASSQYSRGGMDTQYF. In nucleotides, the CDR3 is TGCGCCAGCAGCCAGTACTCGCGGGGGGGGATGGATACGCAGTATTTT.

The J gene is TRBJ1-2, the V gene TRBV19; 7 bases map to TRBD1. J was trimmed by 0 bases and V by 4 bases; bases with no gene match: 2. The CDR3 has 14 residues. CDR1 is LNHDA, CDR2 SQIVND, per germline (reference sequence). The CDR3 region has the DNA TGTGCCAGTAGTACCGGGACAGCTAACTATGGCTACACCTTC. This sequence encodes CASSTGTANYGYTF.

V usage is TRBV4-1 and J usage is TRBJ1-2, with 11 bases aligning to TRBD1. CDR1 and CDR2 (germline): MGHRA, YSYEKL. The V gene end was trimmed by 1 base and the J gene end by 8 bases; junction bases not matched to a gene: 6. CDR3 length: 15 residues. This chain's CDR3 is CASSQVDRGLGGYTF. The CDR3 nucleotides read TGCGCCAGCAGCCAAGTGGACAGGGGGCTTGGGGGCTACACCTTC.

The chain joins TRBV6-4 to TRBJ2-1, with 8 positions matching TRBD2. Looked up from germline, CDR1 is MRHNA and CDR2 is SNTAGT. The CDR3 sequence is 15 residues long. V gave up 2 bases and J gave up 8 bases; unmatched junction bases: 8. The CDR3, as DNA: TGTGCCAGCAGTGACACCCCGGGACTAGAGGATGAGCAGTTCTTC. It codes for CASSDTPGLEDEQFF.

The chain employs TRBV27 and TRBJ1-5, with 7 bases fitting TRBD1. Germline V gives CDR1 MNHEY, CDR2 SMNVEV (reference sequence). The CDR3 contains 15 residues. V was clipped by 6 bases and J by 2 bases; unmatched bases: 7. The CDR3 region has the DNA TGTGCCAGCAGCCGAGGGGGCGCAGGCAATCAGCCCCAGCATTTT. Translation: CASSRGGAGNQPQHF.

The chain couples TRBV5-8 to TRBJ1-1; the match to TRBD1 covers 7 bases. The ends lost 0 bases at V and 4 bases at J; junction bases unmatched: 3. CDR1 is SGHTS and CDR2 is YDEGEE in the germline V gene. This CDR3 is built from 14 residues. CDR3 sequence (DNA): TGTGCCAGCAGCTTGGGCGACAGGGTCACTGAAGCTTTCTTT. Protein sequence: CASSLGDRVTEAFF.

The chain uses TRBV6-4 and TRBJ1-4; no clear D gene. Trimming removed 2 bases at V and 8 bases at J, with 9 bases between. Germline V gene sequence: CDR1 MRHNA, CDR2 SNTAGT. This CDR3 contains 13 residues. Here the CDR3 DNA reads TGTGCCAGCAGTGACCCTAGACGGGAAAAACTGTTTTTT. Translated, it gives CASSDPRREKLFF.

V and J are TRBV7-9 and TRBJ2-7, with TRBD1 matching 8 bases. Germline values: CDR1 SEHNR, CDR2 FQNEAQ (reference sequence). The CDR3 contains 12 residues. V shed 5 bases, J shed 5 bases, and the junction held 2 bases outside the gene matches. CDR3 region: CASSPTGDEQYV. The CDR3 DNA follows: TGTGCCAGCAGCCCGACAGGGGACGAGCAGTACGTC.

The chain is built from TRBV7-2 and TRBJ1-4; no reliable D call. The V end lost 1 base, the J end lost 3 bases, and 6 bases lay between the germline ends. The CDR3 loop spans 14 amino acids. The germline CDR1 and CDR2 sequences are SGHTA and FQGNSA. CDR3 bases: TGTGCCAGCAGCTTAGTGAGTGCTAATGAAAAACTGTTTTTT. This encodes CASSLVSANEKLFF.

CDR3 coding DNA: TGTGCCAGCAGCCCCCGCTCCGGGCAGGGTGTAAACAATGAGCAGTTCTTC. This gives the protein CASSPRSGQGVNNEQFF. V gene TRBV11-3 combines with J gene TRBJ2-1; a possible D gene is TRBD1 (5 bases). The CDR3 sequence is 17 residues long. With 5 bases removed from V and 5 bases from J, the gap between germline ends came to 22 bases. CDR1 is SGHNT and CDR2 is YENEEA in the germline V gene.